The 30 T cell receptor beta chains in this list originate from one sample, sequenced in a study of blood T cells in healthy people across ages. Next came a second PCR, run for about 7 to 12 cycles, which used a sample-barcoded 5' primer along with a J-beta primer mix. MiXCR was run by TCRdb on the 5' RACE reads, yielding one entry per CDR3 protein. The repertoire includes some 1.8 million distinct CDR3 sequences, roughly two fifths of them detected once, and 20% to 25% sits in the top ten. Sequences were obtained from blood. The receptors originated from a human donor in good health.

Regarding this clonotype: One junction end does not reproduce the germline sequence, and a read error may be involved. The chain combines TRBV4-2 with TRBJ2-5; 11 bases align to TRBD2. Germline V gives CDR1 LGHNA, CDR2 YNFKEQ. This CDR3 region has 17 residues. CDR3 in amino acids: CASSQGLAGRYQETRYF. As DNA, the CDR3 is TGTGCCAGCAGCCAAGGACTAGCGGGGCGTTACCAAGAGACCCGGTACTTC.

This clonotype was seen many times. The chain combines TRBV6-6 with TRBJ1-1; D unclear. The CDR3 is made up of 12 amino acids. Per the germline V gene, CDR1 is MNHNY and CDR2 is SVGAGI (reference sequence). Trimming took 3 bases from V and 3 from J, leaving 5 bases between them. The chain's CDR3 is CASSYRDTEAFF. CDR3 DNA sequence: TGTGCCAGCAGTTATCGGGACACTGAAGCTTTCTTT.

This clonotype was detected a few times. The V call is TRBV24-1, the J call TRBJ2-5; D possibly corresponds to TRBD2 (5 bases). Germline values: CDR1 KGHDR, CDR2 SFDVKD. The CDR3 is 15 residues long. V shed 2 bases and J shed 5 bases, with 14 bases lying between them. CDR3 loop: CATSDSRGGDETQYF. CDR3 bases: TGTGCCACCAGTGATTCACGGGGTGGCGATGAGACCCAGTACTTC.

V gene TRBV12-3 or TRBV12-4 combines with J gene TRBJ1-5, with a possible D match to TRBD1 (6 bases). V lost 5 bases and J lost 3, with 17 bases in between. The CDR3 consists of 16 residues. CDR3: CASSLKRDIDNQPQHF. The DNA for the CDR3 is TGTGCCAGCAGTCTCAAACGGGACATAGACAATCAGCCCCAGCATTTT.

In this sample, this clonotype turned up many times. CDR3 region: CSVERGNSYEQYF. In DNA form, the CDR3 reads TGCAGCGTTGAGAGGGGTAACTCCTACGAGCAGTACTTC. The chain has TRBV29-1 and TRBJ2-7; D may correspond to TRBD1 or TRBD2 (5 bases each). Germline lookup yields CDR1 SQVTM and CDR2 ANQGSEA. This CDR3 is 13 amino acids long. Trimming left V 3 bases short and J 0 bases short, with 9 bases between.

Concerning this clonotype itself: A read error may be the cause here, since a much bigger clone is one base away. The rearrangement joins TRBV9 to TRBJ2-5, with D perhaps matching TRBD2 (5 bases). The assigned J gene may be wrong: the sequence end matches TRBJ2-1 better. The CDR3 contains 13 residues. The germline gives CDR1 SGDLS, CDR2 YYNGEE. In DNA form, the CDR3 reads TGTGCCAGCAGCGGGACTCCCCAAGAGACCCAGTTCTTC. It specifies CASSGTPQETQFF.

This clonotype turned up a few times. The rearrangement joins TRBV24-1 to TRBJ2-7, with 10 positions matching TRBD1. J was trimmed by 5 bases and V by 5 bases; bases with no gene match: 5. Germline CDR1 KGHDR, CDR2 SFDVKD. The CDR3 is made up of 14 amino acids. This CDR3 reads CATSVGTGAHEQYF. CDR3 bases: TGTGCCACCAGTGTGGGGACAGGGGCCCACGAGCAGTACTTC.

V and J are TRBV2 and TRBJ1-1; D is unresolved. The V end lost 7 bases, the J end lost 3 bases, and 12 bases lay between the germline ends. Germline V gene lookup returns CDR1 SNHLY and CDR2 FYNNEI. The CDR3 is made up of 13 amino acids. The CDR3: CASILVVDTEAFF. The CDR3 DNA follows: TGTGCCAGCATATTGGTGGTGGACACTGAAGCTTTCTTT.

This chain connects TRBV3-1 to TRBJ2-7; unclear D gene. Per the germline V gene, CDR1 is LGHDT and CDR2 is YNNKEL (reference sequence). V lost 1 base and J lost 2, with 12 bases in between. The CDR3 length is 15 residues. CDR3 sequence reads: CASSQGIGRTYEQYF. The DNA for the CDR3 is TGTGCCAGCAGCCAAGGTATAGGCAGGACCTACGAGCAGTACTTC.

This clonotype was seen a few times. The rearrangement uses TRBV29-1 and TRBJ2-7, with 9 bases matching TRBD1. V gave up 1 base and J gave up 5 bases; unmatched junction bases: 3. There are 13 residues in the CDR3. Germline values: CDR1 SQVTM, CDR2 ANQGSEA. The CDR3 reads CSVEGDREDEQYF. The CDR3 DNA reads TGCAGCGTTGAAGGGGACAGGGAGGACGAGCAGTACTTC.

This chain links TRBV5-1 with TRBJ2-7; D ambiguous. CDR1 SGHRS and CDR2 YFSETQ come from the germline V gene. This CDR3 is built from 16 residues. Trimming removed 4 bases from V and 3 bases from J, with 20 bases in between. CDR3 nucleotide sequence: TGCGCCAGCAGCGGGTACCGGATGAATTTAATCTACGAGCAGTACTTC. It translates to CASSGYRMNLIYEQYF.

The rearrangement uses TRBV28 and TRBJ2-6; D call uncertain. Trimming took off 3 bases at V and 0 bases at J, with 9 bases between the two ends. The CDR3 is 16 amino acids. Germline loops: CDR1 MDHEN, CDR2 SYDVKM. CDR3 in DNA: TGTGCCAGCAGTTTTTGGTCAGACTCTGGGGCCAACGTCCTGACTTTC. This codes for CASSFWSDSGANVLTF.

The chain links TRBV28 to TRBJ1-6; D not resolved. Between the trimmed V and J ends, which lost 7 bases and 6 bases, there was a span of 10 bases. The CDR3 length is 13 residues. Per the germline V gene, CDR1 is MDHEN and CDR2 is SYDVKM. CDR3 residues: CASKGNGNSPLHF. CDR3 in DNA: TGTGCCAGCAAGGGCAACGGTAATTCACCCCTCCACTTT.

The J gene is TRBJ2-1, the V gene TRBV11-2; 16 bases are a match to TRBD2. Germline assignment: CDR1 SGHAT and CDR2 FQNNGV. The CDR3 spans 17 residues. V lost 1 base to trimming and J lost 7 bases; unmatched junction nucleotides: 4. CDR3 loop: CASSLAGGLAGGNEQFF. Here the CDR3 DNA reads TGTGCCAGCAGCTTAGCAGGGGGACTAGCGGGGGGGAATGAGCAGTTCTTC.

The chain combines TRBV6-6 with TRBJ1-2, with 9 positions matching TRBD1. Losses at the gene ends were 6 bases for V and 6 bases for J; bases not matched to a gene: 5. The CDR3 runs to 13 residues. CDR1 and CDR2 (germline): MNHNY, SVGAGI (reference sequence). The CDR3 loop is CASSDRGGDGYTF. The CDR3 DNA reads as TGTGCCAGCAGCGACAGGGGGGGGGATGGCTACACCTTC.

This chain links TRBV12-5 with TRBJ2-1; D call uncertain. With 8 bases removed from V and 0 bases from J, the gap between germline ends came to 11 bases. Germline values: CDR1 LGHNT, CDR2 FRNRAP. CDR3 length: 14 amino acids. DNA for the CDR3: TGTGCTAGTAAATACCCTGGCTCCTACAATGAGCAGTTCTTC. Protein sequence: CASKYPGSYNEQFF.

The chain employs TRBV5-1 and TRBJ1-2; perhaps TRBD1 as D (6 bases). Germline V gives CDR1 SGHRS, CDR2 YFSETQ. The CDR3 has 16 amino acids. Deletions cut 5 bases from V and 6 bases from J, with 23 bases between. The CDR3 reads CASSQSTGSSGHGYTF. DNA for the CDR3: TGCGCCAGCAGTCAGAGTACAGGGAGTTCCGGCCATGGCTACACCTTC.

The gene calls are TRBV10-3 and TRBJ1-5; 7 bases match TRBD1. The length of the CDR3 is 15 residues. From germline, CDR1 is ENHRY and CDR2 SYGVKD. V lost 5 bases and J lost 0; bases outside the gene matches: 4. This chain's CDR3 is CAISPGTASNQPQHF. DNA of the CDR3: TGTGCCATCAGTCCCGGGACAGCTAGCAATCAGCCCCAGCATTTT.

CDR3 protein: CSARDGDATDTQYF. The DNA for the CDR3 is TGCAGTGCTAGAGATGGGGACGCCACAGATACGCAGTATTTT. The chain combines TRBV20-1 with TRBJ2-3; perhaps D is TRBD1 or TRBD2 (5 bases each). Germline V gene lookup returns CDR1 DFQATT and CDR2 SNEGSKA (reference sequence). CDR3 length equals 14 residues. Deletions cut 0 bases from V and 2 bases from J, with 9 bases between.

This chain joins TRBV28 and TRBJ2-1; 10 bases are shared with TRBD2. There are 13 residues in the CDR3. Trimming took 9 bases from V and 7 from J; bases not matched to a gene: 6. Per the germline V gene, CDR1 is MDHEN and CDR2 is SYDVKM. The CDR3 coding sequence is TGTGCCAGTGAGCGGGGGGGCTGGAATGAGCAGTTCTTC. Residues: CASERGGWNEQFF. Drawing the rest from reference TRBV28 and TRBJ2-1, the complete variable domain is DVKVTQSSRYLVKRTGEKVFLECVQDMDHENMFWYRQDPGLGLRLIYFSYDVKMKEKGDIPEGYSVSREKKERFSLILESASTNQTSMYLCASERGGWNEQFFGPGTRLTVL.

The chain's CDR3 is CASSYSGVGQPQHF. CDR3 bases: TGTGCCAGCAGTTACTCGGGGGTAGGCCAGCCCCAGCATTTT. The chain carries TRBV6-5 and TRBJ1-5, with D possibly matching TRBD1 (5 bases). V lost 0 bases, J lost 7 bases, and 10 bases lay in between. The CDR3 loop spans 14 amino acids. Germline CDR1 reads MNHEY; CDR2 reads SVGAGI.

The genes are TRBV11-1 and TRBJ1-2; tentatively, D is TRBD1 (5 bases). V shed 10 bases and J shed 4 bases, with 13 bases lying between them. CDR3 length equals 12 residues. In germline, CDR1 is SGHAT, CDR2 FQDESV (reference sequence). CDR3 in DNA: TGTGCCACAAGAGGGGATGCCTATGGCTACACCTTC. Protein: CATRGDAYGYTF.

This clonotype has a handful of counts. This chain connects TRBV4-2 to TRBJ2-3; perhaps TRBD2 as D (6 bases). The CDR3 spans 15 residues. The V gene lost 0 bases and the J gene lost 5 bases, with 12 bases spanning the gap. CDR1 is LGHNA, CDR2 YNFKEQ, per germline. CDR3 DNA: TGTGCCAGCAGCCAAGACGGCGGGGAGAAAGATACGCAGTATTTT. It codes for CASSQDGGEKDTQYF.

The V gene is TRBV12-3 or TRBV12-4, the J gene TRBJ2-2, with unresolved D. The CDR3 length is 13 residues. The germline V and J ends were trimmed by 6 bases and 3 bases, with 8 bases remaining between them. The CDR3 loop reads CASSFSYTGELFF. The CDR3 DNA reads TGTGCCAGCAGCTTTTCTTACACCGGGGAGCTGTTTTTT.

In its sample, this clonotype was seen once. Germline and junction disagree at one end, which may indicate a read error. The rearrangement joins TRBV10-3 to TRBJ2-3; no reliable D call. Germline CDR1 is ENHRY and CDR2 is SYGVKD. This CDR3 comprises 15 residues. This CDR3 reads CAISGLAVSTDTHYF. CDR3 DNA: TGTGCCATCAGCGGGCTCGCGGTTAGCACAGATACGCACTATTTT.

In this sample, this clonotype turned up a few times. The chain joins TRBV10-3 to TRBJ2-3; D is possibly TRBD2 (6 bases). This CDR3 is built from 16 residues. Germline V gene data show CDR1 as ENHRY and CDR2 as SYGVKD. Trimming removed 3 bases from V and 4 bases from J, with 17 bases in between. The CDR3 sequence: CAISEMGTSGADTQYF. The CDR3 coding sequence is TGTGCCATCAGTGAAATGGGGACGTCGGGGGCAGATACGCAGTATTTT.

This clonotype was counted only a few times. DNA for the CDR3: TGTGCCAGCGGGAGTAGATGGCGGGGGGACTACGAGCAGTACTTC. It translates to CASGSRWRGDYEQYF. The chain carries TRBV13 and TRBJ2-7; 8 bases map to TRBD2. The V segment lost 8 bases and the J segment 3 bases; nucleotides outside the gene matches: 12. Germline CDR1 and CDR2: PRHDT and FYEKMQ (reference sequence). The CDR3 covers 15 residues.

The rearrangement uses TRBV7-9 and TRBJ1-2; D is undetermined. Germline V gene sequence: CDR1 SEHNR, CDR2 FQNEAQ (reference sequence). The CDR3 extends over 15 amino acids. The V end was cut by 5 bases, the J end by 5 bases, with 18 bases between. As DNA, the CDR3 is TGTGCCAGCAGCCCTTTGGGAGGCAGGTTATATGGCTACACCTTC. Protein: CASSPLGGRLYGYTF.

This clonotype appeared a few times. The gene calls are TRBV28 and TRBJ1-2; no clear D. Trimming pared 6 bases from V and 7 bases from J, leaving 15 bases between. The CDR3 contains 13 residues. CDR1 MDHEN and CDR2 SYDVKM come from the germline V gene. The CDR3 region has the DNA TGTGCCAGCAGCACCCCGGAGGGTTTTGGCTACACCTTC. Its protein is CASSTPEGFGYTF.

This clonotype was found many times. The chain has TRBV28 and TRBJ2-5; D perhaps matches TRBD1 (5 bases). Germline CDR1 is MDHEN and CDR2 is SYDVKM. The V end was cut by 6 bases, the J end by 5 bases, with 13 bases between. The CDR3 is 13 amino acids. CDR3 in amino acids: CASRPQGPETQYF. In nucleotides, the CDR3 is TGTGCCAGCAGACCCCAGGGTCCGGAGACCCAGTACTTC.